This T cell receptor (beta chain) is from a study of T cells in Graves' hyperthyroidism and ophthalmopathy. Using RNA transcripts as the source, TCR beta CDR3 regions were amplified. A set of HTBI primers served as the primers for a first-round RT-PCR of the TCR CDR3. TCRdb ran MiXCR on the multiplex PCR reads and lists one entry per CDR3 protein. The repertoire holds some 570,000 distinct CDR3 sequences, with over 15% as singletons. The study excluded patients with uncontrolled infection, other autoimmune disease, pregnancy or lactation. The source of the PBMCs was 10 ml of fresh peripheral blood. This clonotype was counted only a few times. The sample comprised blood. The sequence derives from a woman aged 18-29 years with Graves' ophthalmopathy.

CDR3 sequence: CATSRGLLQETQYF. Here the CDR3 DNA reads TGTGCCACCAGCCGAGGACTGCTTCAAGAGACCCAGTACTTC. This chain uses TRBV15 with TRBJ2-5, with D perhaps TRBD2 (5 bases). CDR3 length: 14 residues. Trimming left V 5 bases short and J 2 bases short, with 12 bases between. CDR1 and CDR2 from the germline V gene are LNHNV and YYDKDF (reference sequence).